The 20 T cell receptor beta chains reported below all come from one sample, sequenced in a study of T cell responses to AZD1222 COVID-19 vaccine (dated by TCRdb to the early 2020s). The method was the immunoSEQ multiplex PCR assay. TCRdb retrieved this table from immuneACCESS and kept in-frame rearrangements only. Not all clones are present; in checked studies, unresolved V genes account for under half, and no reason is known for the remainder. The sample has more than 85,000 clones on record, roughly 87% of them singletons. The ten largest clones add up to 4% to 6% of the sample. The sample's time point, from its label and the paper: baseline before first vaccination. The sample was peripheral blood, taken on day 0 of AZD1222 vaccination. Every receptor here comes from an adult in good health.

The chain carries TRBV19 and TRBJ1-5, with TRBD1 matching 7 bases. The J segment lost 6 bases and the V segment lost 7 bases, leaving 6 bases of the junction unmatched. Germline CDR1 reads LNHDA; CDR2 reads SQIVND (reference sequence). The CDR3 runs 13 residues. CDR3 protein: CASTPQGGQPQHF. The CDR3 DNA reads TGTGCCAGTACTCCCCAGGGGGGTCAGCCCCAGCATTTT.

The chain combines TRBV9 with TRBJ1-3, with D perhaps matching TRBD1 (5 bases). Trimming removed 0 bases at V and 2 bases at J, with 6 bases between. The CDR3 runs to 14 residues. The germline V gene encodes CDR1 SGDLS and CDR2 YYNGEE. The CDR3 nucleotides read TGTGCCAGCAGCGTAGGACAGACTGGAAACACCATATATTTT. Its translation: CASSVGQTGNTIYF.

The chain has TRBV24-1 and TRBJ1-5; D gene ambiguous. The V gene lost 3 bases and the J gene lost 0 bases, with 5 bases spanning the gap. The CDR3 sequence is 14 residues long. Germline loops: CDR1 KGHDR, CDR2 SFDVKD. DNA of the CDR3: TGTGCCACCAGTGATCCCGTTAGCAATCAGCCCCAGCATTTT. Amino acid sequence: CATSDPVSNQPQHF.

The chain couples TRBV5-1 to TRBJ2-5; the match to TRBD2 covers 10 bases. Losses at the gene ends were 6 bases for V and 4 bases for J; bases not matched to a gene: 3. Germline assignment: CDR1 SGHRS and CDR2 YFSETQ. The CDR3 is 13 residues long. This chain's CDR3 is CASTRLAGETQYF. CDR3 bases: TGCGCCAGCACCAGACTAGCGGGAGAGACCCAGTACTTC.

The CDR3 reads CASSFGEGEDTEAFF. For the CDR3, the DNA is TGTGCCAGCAGTTTTGGCGAGGGGGAGGACACTGAAGCTTTCTTT. V gene TRBV6-5 combines with J gene TRBJ1-1, with D possibly matching TRBD1 (6 bases). Trimming stripped 4 bases from V and 3 bases from J, with 15 bases between. There are 15 residues in the CDR3. In germline, CDR1 is MNHEY, CDR2 SVGAGI.

V gene TRBV2 combines with J gene TRBJ1-3, with 8 bases aligning to TRBD1. From germline, CDR1 is SNHLY and CDR2 FYNNEI. The CDR3 totals 14 residues. Trimming at V came to 4 bases and at J to 4 bases, leaving 3 bases not matched to a gene. CDR3 amino acids: CASSAGTGGNTIYF. CDR3 DNA: TGTGCCAGCAGTGCCGGGACAGGCGGAAACACCATATATTTT.

The chain joins TRBV27 to TRBJ2-3; D not certain. V shed 4 bases and J shed 0 bases, with 5 bases lying between them. The germline CDR1 and CDR2 sequences are MNHEY and SMNVEV (reference sequence). CDR3 size: 13 residues. CDR3 nucleotides: TGTGCCAGCAGTTGGTACAGCACAGATACGCAGTATTTT. Amino acids: CASSWYSTDTQYF.

J is TRBJ2-5 and V is TRBV10-2, with TRBD2 matching over 7 bases. This CDR3 is built from 17 residues. Germline V gives CDR1 WSHSY, CDR2 SAAADI. J was trimmed by 5 bases and V by 2 bases; bases with no gene match: 14. CDR3 in DNA: TGCGCCAGCAGTGAGAACGAGCGGGACTACCACAGGGAGACCCAGTACTTC. Its protein is CASSENERDYHRETQYF.

The chain is built from TRBV5-5 and TRBJ1-2, with a weak D call TRBD1 (5 bases). The CDR3 spans 17 residues. Trimming removed 4 bases at V and 4 bases at J, with 23 bases between. From germline, CDR1 is SGHKS and CDR2 YYEKEE (reference sequence). CDR3 nucleotides: TGTGCCAGCAGCCTAGGGGAATTTGAAGCGGGGGTCTATGGCTACACCTTC. This codes for CASSLGEFEAGVYGYTF.

The chain employs TRBV6-6 and TRBJ2-3, with D possibly being TRBD1 (6 bases). V was trimmed by 0 bases and J by 2 bases, leaving 9 bases between them. Germline V gene lookup returns CDR1 MNHNY and CDR2 SVGAGI (reference sequence). The CDR3 extends over 15 amino acids. The CDR3 is CASSYSNRVTDTQYF. As DNA, the CDR3 is TGTGCCAGCAGTTACTCTAACAGGGTCACAGATACGCAGTATTTT.

The chain is built from TRBV10-3 and TRBJ1-3; D might be TRBD1 (5 bases). V was pared by 3 bases and J by 0 bases, with 12 bases between. CDR3 length: 16 amino acids. CDR1 and CDR2 (germline): ENHRY, SYGVKD. The CDR3 nucleotides read TGTGCCATCAGTGAAACCTTCGACAGCTCTGGAAACACCATATATTTT. Encoded protein: CAISETFDSSGNTIYF.

There are a few counts of this clone. V and J are TRBV11-2 and TRBJ2-1; D assignment may be TRBD1 or TRBD2 (5 bases each). Germline-derived CDR1 and CDR2 are SGHAT and FQNNGV. V was pared by 1 base and J by 9 bases, with 10 bases between. The CDR3 consists of 13 residues. This CDR3 reads CASSLAFGAEQFF. The CDR3 DNA is TGTGCCAGCAGCTTAGCATTCGGGGCTGAGCAGTTCTTC.

The V call is TRBV7-7, the J call TRBJ2-1; D might be TRBD1 (6 bases). CDR1 is SSHAT, CDR2 FNYEAQ, per germline (reference sequence). The ends were cut back, 5 bases at V and 4 bases at J, with 9 bases in the middle. This CDR3 comprises 13 residues. CDR3 sequence (DNA): TGTGCCAGCAGCCAAGGACAGTACAATGAGCAGTTCTTC. Translating gives CASSQGQYNEQFF.

The CDR3 reads CASRTQAGTGELFF. DNA for the CDR3: TGTGCCAGTAGGACCCAAGCCGGCACCGGGGAGCTGTTTTTT. V and J are TRBV19 and TRBJ2-2; D not certain. Germline V gene data show CDR1 as LNHDA and CDR2 as SQIVND (reference sequence). The V end lost 6 bases, the J end lost 4 bases, and 12 bases lay between the germline ends. There are 14 residues in the CDR3. The entire variable domain, with the rest obtained from reference TRBV19 and TRBJ2-2, is as follows: DGGITQSPKYLFRKEGQNVTLSCEQNLNHDAMYWYRQDPGQGLRLIYYSQIVNDFQKGDIAEGYSVSREKKESFPLTVTSAQKNPTAFYLCASRTQAGTGELFFGEGSRLTVL.

The rearrangement links TRBV3-1 (or the pseudogene TRBV3-2) to TRBJ1-2; no definite D call. This CDR3 has 13 residues. Germline CDR1 and CDR2: LGHDT and YNNKEL (reference sequence). V was clipped by 4 bases and J by 5 bases, with 11 bases between them. CDR3 amino acids: CASSPKGLYGYTF. CDR3 DNA: TGTGCCAGCAGCCCAAAGGGTCTTTATGGCTACACCTTC.

The chain employs TRBV6-5 and TRBJ1-4; 9 positions match TRBD1. CDR3 size: 15 residues. V shed 8 bases, J shed 7 bases, and the junction held 11 bases outside the gene matches. Germline CDR1 is MNHEY and CDR2 is SVGAGI. The CDR3 sequence is CASGLHRGLSEKLFF. CDR3 bases: TGTGCCAGCGGGTTACACAGGGGGCTGTCTGAAAAACTGTTTTTT.

The chain uses TRBV4-1 and TRBJ1-3, with unresolved D. The germline V and J ends were trimmed by 6 bases and 4 bases, with 16 bases remaining between them. The V gene's germline CDR1 is MGHRA and CDR2 YSYEKL. This CDR3 region has 15 residues. The CDR3 DNA follows: TGCGCCAGCAGTCAAACAGTCCTGCAAGGAAACACCATATATTTT. It encodes CASSQTVLQGNTIYF.

This clone occurred once. The chain uses TRBV9 and TRBJ1-4, with D unresolved. The CDR3 is 13 amino acids. Germline V gene sequence: CDR1 SGDLS, CDR2 YYNGEE. Trimming left V 0 bases short and J 7 bases short, with 7 bases between. DNA of the CDR3: TGTGCCAGCAGCGTAGAGACGGGTGAAAAACTGTTTTTT. It is translated as CASSVETGEKLFF.

This chain joins TRBV7-2 and TRBJ1-6, with D possibly matching TRBD1 (6 bases). V lost 1 base to trimming and J lost 7 bases, with 8 bases between them. This CDR3 is built from 14 residues. The germline CDR1 and CDR2 sequences are SGHTA and FQGNSA. CDR3 loop: CASSLGGGNSPLHF. The DNA for the CDR3 is TGTGCCAGCAGCTTAGGAGGGGGAAATTCACCCCTCCACTTT.

V gene TRBV11-2 combines with J gene TRBJ2-3; D tentatively reads TRBD1 or TRBD2 (7 bases each). Trimming removed 0 bases from V and 0 bases from J, with 13 bases in between. The germline CDR1 and CDR2 sequences are SGHAT and FQNNGV. The CDR3 length is 17 residues. CDR3 sequence (DNA): TGTGCCAGCAGCTTAGAGGGAGCGGGACAGAGCACAGATACGCAGTATTTT. It is translated as CASSLEGAGQSTDTQYF.